These T cell receptor beta chains were read from a single sample in a study of blood T cell repertoires in COVID-19. Profiled with immunoSEQ multiplex PCR; TCRdb holds only in-frame clones, not every one. The sample has roughly 50,000 clones, about three quarters seen once. Sequencing was carried out using peripheral blood. The receptors were sampled from a human donor with active or convalescent COVID-19. The donor label of this sample is uncertain. Both conserved end residues are part of each CDR3. D genes are given only for firm matches. Rows give clone size only sometimes, using once, few, many, or a class for an expanded clone.

J: TRBJ2-7
D: NA
size: NA
V: TRBV5-1
DNA: TGCGCCAGCAGCTTACAGAGCTCCTACGAGCAGTACTTC
CDR3: CASSLQSSYEQYF

J: TRBJ1-1
D: NA
size: NA
V: TRBV10-3
DNA: TGTGCCATCAGTGAGCCGAACAGATACTTTAACACTGAAGCTTTCTTT
CDR3: CAISEPNRYFNTEAFF

J: TRBJ2-1
D: TRBD2
size: NA
V: TRBV7-9
DNA: TGTGCCAGCACCATTAGCGGGACCTACAATGAGCAGTTCTTC
CDR3: CASTISGTYNEQFF

J: TRBJ2-5
D: TRBD1
size: NA
V: TRBV6-5
DNA: TGTGCCAGCAGCGCCGACAGGGGTCAAGAGACCCAGTACTTC
CDR3: CASSADRGQETQYF

J: TRBJ2-7
D: TRBD2
size: once
V: TRBV7-3
DNA: TGTGCCAGCAGCCCAAGCGGGGGTTCCTACGAGCAGTACTTC
CDR3: CASSPSGGSYEQYF

J: TRBJ2-1
D: TRBD2
size: NA
V: TRBV11-2
DNA: TGTGCCAGCAGCCGACTAGCCAATGAGCAGTTCTTC
CDR3: CASSRLANEQFF

J: TRBJ2-5
D: NA
size: NA
V: TRBV19
DNA: TGTGCCAGTAGTATAGATGAGGGAATTGGGGAGACCCAGTACTTC
CDR3: CASSIDEGIGETQYF

J: TRBJ2-2
D: TRBD2
size: NA
V: TRBV6-2/TRBV6-3
DNA: TGTGCCAGCAGTTACTTAAAACTAGCGGGAGCTAAACGCGGGGAGCTGTTTTTT
CDR3: CASSYLKLAGAKRGELFF

J: TRBJ2-6
D: NA
size: NA
V: TRBV5-1
DNA: TGCGCCAGCAGCCCCGGGGGGCCTGGGGCCAACGTCCTGACTTTC
CDR3: CASSPGGPGANVLTF

J: TRBJ1-2
D: TRBD1
size: NA
V: TRBV9
DNA: TGTGCCAGCAGCCCTGACAGGGTGAATGGCTACACCTTC
CDR3: CASSPDRVNGYTF

J: TRBJ2-1
D: NA
size: NA
V: TRBV19
DNA: TGTGCCAGTAGTCGGGCAGGGGCCTCCCCAAGGGGTGAGCAGTTCTTC
CDR3: CASSRAGASPRGEQFF

J: TRBJ2-1
D: TRBD1
size: once
V: TRBV7-3
DNA: TGTGCCAGCAGCTCGGACAGGGACAATGAGCAGTTCTTC
CDR3: CASSSDRDNEQFF

J: TRBJ2-5
D: NA
size: once
V: TRBV28
DNA: TGTGCCAGCAGTTTCAATCGATTAAGGGACATCTTCTCGTACTTC
CDR3: CASSFNRLRDIFSYF

J: TRBJ2-2
D: TRBD2
size: NA
V: TRBV5-1
DNA: TGCGCCAGCAGCAGAACCCCCGGGACTAGCGGCGCCGGGGAGCTGTTTTTT
CDR3: CASSRTPGTSGAGELFF

J: TRBJ2-1
D: NA
size: NA
V: TRBV7-8
DNA: TGTGCCAGCAGCGCCCGCATGTCGGGGAACCGGTTCTTC
CDR3: CASSARMSGNRFF

J: TRBJ1-4
D: NA
size: once
V: TRBV5-1
DNA: TGCGCCAGCAGCTTGTCGAGGACACCTAATGAAAAACTGTTTTTT
CDR3: CASSLSRTPNEKLFF

J: TRBJ2-2
D: NA
size: NA
V: TRBV20-1
DNA: TGCAGTGCTAGTTCGGGTCCAGCTCCGGGCACCGGGGAGCTGTTTTTT
CDR3: CSASSGPAPGTGELFF

J: TRBJ2-7
D: NA
size: NA
V: TRBV11-1
DNA: TGTGCCAGCAGCTGGAGACAGAACCACGAGCAGTACTTC
CDR3: CASSWRQNHEQYF

J: TRBJ1-2
D: NA
size: NA
V: TRBV19
DNA: TGTGCCAGTAATGCAGGGGAGTATAATGGCTACACCTTC
CDR3: CASNAGEYNGYTF

J: TRBJ1-2
D: NA
size: NA
V: TRBV25-1
DNA: TGTGCCAGCAGTTCCTATAACTATGGCTACACCTTC
CDR3: CASSSYNYGYTF

J: TRBJ2-5
D: NA
size: NA
V: TRBV7-8
DNA: TGTGCCAGCAGCTCAGGGATTTTGCGCGAGGCCCAGTACTTC
CDR3: CASSSGILREAQYF

J: TRBJ2-7
D: NA
size: NA
V: TRBV27
DNA: TGTGCCAGCACCCGAGATGGGGACTCCTCGGACGAGCAGTACTTC
CDR3: CASTRDGDSSDEQYF